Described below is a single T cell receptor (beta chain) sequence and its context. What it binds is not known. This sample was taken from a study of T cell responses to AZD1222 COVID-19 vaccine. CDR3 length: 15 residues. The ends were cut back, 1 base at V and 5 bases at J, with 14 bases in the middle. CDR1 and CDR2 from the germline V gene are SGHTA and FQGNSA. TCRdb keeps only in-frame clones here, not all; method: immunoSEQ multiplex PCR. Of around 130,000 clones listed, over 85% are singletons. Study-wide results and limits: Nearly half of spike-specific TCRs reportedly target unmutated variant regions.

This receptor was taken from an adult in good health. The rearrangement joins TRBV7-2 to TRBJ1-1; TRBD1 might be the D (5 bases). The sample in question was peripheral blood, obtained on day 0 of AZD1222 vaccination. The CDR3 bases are TGTGCCAGCAGCTTAGTAGGACAAAGCGGGACTGAAGCTTTCTTT. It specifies CASSLVGQSGTEAFF.